What follows is one T cell receptor beta chain and its context. Its antigen is still unknown. One base away there is no much larger clone; base qualities are not given. This entry belongs to a study of CD8+ T cells in alopecia areata (dated by TCRdb to the late 2010s). Regarding the complete study: The treated patients took part in an open-label pilot trial in which moderate-to-severe alopecia areata was treated with oral tofacitinib at 5 to 10 mg twice daily. Patients received tofacitinib for 6 to 18 months and were then followed off drug for 6 months to check for delayed response and recurrence. Disease severity in treated patients was measured with the SALT score, which quantifies the percentage of affected scalp surface area. In both human patients and the C3H/HeJ mouse model, the study applied high-throughput TCRbeta sequencing to look at T cell clonal expansion in alopecia areata. On the human side, TCRbeta sequencing was run on scalp tissue and on sorted CD4+ and CD8+ peripheral blood T cells from healthy controls and from alopecia areata patients with either patchy or totalis/universalis disease. Biopsies were taken from tofacitinib-treated patients at baseline and at 4 and 24 weeks of treatment, and a later scalp biopsy was taken in several of the tofacitinib-treated patients. Scalp clonality was compared across normal scalp (n=4), patchy alopecia areata scalp (n=8), and alopecia totalis/universalis scalp (n=8). RNA was obtained with the PAXgene miRNA kit for fixed scalp, the miRNeasy kit for PBMCs, and the RNeasy kit for mouse skin. immunoSEQ multiplex PCR using 35 Vbeta forward primers and 13 Jbeta reverse primers was used to amplify TCRbeta CDR3 regions.

The sample's time point label, in plain terms: 4 weeks on oral tofacitinib. The sample's treatment or condition, from its label and the paper: oral pan-JAK inhibitor, 5-10 mg twice daily. Lesional scalp punch biopsies and peripheral blood were collected from alopecia areata patients. PBMCs were isolated by density centrifugation and stained for CD3, CD4 and CD8, and CD4+ and CD8+ T cells were sorted on a FACSAria. Library method: the immunoSEQ multiplex PCR assay. For TCR sequencing, RNA was extracted from every sample and reverse transcribed into cDNA to serve as template. First-strand cDNA was synthesized using SuperScript III with a 2:1 mix of oligo-dT and random hexamers. A synthetic immune receptor repertoire was used to measure amplification bias, and any remaining bias was corrected computationally. On the study's bioinformatics: Raw reads were preprocessed to remove errors, and CDR3 was defined according to IMGT conventions as the region from the conserved cysteine to phenylalanine. Clonality was computed by normalizing Shannon entropy by log2 of the number of productive unique TCRs and subtracting the result from 1. Scalp TCRbeta sequences were cross-referenced with sorted blood CD4 and CD8 repertoires so that the CD4 or CD8 identity of scalp clones could be inferred. Imported from immuneACCESS, the table was reduced by TCRdb to in-frame sequences with V and J called. These copies leave out some clones; in studies compared against another copy, an unresolved V gene accounts for under half, and the cause of the remainder is not known. The D gene and trimming were derived from the DNA, and the V and J assignments and clone size from that table. For this sample there are roughly 200,000 clones; roughly three fifths appear just once. Of the sample, over 3% is held by the ten largest clones.

From a lookup of the germline V gene, CDR1 and CDR2 are LGHNA and YSLEER. The trim is 0 bases for V and 5 bases for J, with a gap of 11 bases between the germline ends. The CDR3 runs 15 amino acids, cysteine and phenylalanine included. The kept DNA is CDR3 alone, 45 bases in frame from the first base. Beyond this particular receptor, the publication reports: Tofacitinib significantly lowered scalp clonality and the number of expanded CD8+ clones among the top 100 scalp clones. Resident alphabeta T cells in normal human skin are also sequenced, complicating scalp TCR repertoire analysis, unlike mouse skin dominated by gammadelta T cells. During tofacitinib treatment, many expanded lesional clones remained in scalp and blood, and this persistence may partly explain relapse after treatment is stopped. Lesional scalp, especially in alopecia totalis/universalis, showed higher clonality and more expanded CD8+ clones than normal scalp, suggesting antigenic drive. Because the treated cohort was small and included a single nonresponder, larger studies are needed to assess links between baseline CD8+ expansion and response. TCR sequences shared between patients were less clear than in mice, possibly partly because of HLA diversity in the patient population.

This receptor was taken from a human donor with alopecia areata. Sample: CD4+ T cells sorted from blood, taken at week 4, from a patient treated with tofacitinib. This receptor chain uses TRBV4-3 and TRBJ2-4; D gene: possibly TRBD1, on 5 matching bases. The base sequence is TGCGCCAGCAGCCAAGAGGGGCTACGTGAAAACATTCAGTACTTC. This gives the protein CASSQEGLRENIQYF.